Shown below are 17 T cell receptor beta chains from a single sample sequenced in a study of blood T cell repertoires in COVID-19. Clones were read by immunoSEQ multiplex PCR, and TCRdb kept only the in-frame ones, dropping some. The sample shows roughly 58,000 clones, about 76% of them seen only once. Sequencing input: peripheral blood. The source is a middle-aged man with active or convalescent COVID-19.

This clone has a single count. The rearrangement joins TRBV3-1 (or the pseudogene TRBV3-2) to TRBJ2-7, with D possibly being TRBD1 (6 bases). CDR1 is LGHDT, CDR2 YNNKEL, per germline (reference sequence). The CDR3 spans 14 residues. Trimming removed 3 bases at V and 6 bases at J, with 15 bases between. CDR3: CASSQGTRTREQYF. In DNA, the CDR3 is TGTGCCAGCAGCCAGGGGACAAGAACCCGCGAGCAGTACTTC.

The chain employs TRBV30 and TRBJ1-2; 10 nucleotides match TRBD1. Germline trimming cut 0 bases from V and 4 bases from J; bases unmatched to any gene: 8. There are 16 residues in the CDR3. The germline CDR1 and CDR2 sequences are GTSNPN and SVGIG (reference sequence). The CDR3 here is CAWSVLSGQGLYGYTF. The CDR3 region has the DNA TGTGCCTGGAGTGTATTGTCGGGACAGGGGCTCTATGGCTACACCTTC.

The rearrangement links TRBV4-1 to TRBJ2-3; D is possibly TRBD2 (7 bases). The CDR3 contains 17 residues. The germline gives CDR1 MGHRA, CDR2 YSYEKL. V dropped 4 bases and J dropped 2 bases, with 19 bases sitting between them. The CDR3 nucleotides are TGCGCCAGCAGCCTAGTCACCGCGGGGGCCGTCACAGATACGCAGTATTTT. Protein: CASSLVTAGAVTDTQYF.

The J gene is TRBJ2-7, the V gene TRBV6-2 or TRBV6-3; 10 bases map to TRBD2. The junction had 8 bases not matched to a gene; V was cut back by 6 bases and J by 0 bases. The CDR3 length is 16 residues. Germline assignment: CDR1 MNHEY and CDR2 SVGEGT. The CDR3 sequence is CASSTGTSDFSYEQYF. As DNA, the CDR3 is TGTGCCAGCAGCACCGGGACTAGCGACTTCTCCTACGAGCAGTACTTC.

This clone has a single count. The chain links TRBV5-4 to TRBJ2-1; D possibly corresponds to TRBD2 (5 bases). V was clipped by 1 base and J by 0 bases, with 11 bases between them. Germline CDR1 SGHNT, CDR2 YYREEE (reference sequence). This CDR3 is 16 amino acids long. This CDR3 reads CASSLHTGSSYNEQFF. DNA of the CDR3: TGTGCCAGCAGCTTGCATACGGGGAGCTCCTACAATGAGCAGTTCTTC.

The chain links TRBV5-1 to TRBJ1-4; D may be TRBD1 (5 bases). V dropped 5 bases and J dropped 3 bases, with 14 bases sitting between them. This CDR3 is built from 15 residues. CDR1 is SGHRS, CDR2 YFSETQ, per germline. CDR3: CASSLQGLPNEKLFF. The CDR3 DNA follows: TGCGCCAGCAGTCTCCAGGGATTACCTAATGAAAAACTGTTTTTT.

This chain connects TRBV27 to TRBJ2-1, with a tentative D call TRBD2 (6 bases). CDR3 length: 15 amino acids. Trimming took off 1 base at V and 5 bases at J, with 12 bases between the two ends. CDR1 and CDR2 from the germline V gene are MNHEY and SMNVEV (reference sequence). The CDR3 nucleotides read TGTGCCAGCAGTTTATGGACGGGAGTAGACAATGAGCAGTTCTTC. Its translation: CASSLWTGVDNEQFF.

The V and J genes are TRBV27 and TRBJ2-1, with 10 bases lining up with TRBD2. The V and J ends lost 8 bases and 8 bases, in that order; junction bases with no gene match: 12. The CDR3 length is 15 residues. Per germline, CDR1 MNHEY and CDR2 SMNVEV (reference sequence). CDR3 nucleotides: TGTGCCAGCTTCGGTAGGGCTAGCGGGAGTTATGAGCAGTTCTTC. Encoded protein: CASFGRASGSYEQFF.

This clone was counted a single time. This chain links TRBV6-5 with TRBJ1-2, with a possible D match to TRBD1 (5 bases). V was cut by 5 bases and J by 4 bases, with 11 bases left in between. Looked up from germline, CDR1 is MNHEY and CDR2 is SVGAGI. The CDR3 extends over 13 amino acids. CDR3 sequence reads: CASSLDIVYGYTF. The DNA of the CDR3 is TGTGCCAGCAGTCTGGACATTGTCTATGGCTACACCTTC.

CDR3 loop: CACKPGQIPNTEAFF. The CDR3 DNA reads TGTGCCTGCAAGCCGGGACAGATCCCGAACACTGAAGCTTTCTTT. The chain carries TRBV30 and TRBJ1-1, with TRBD1 identical over 7 bases. Germline CDR1 and CDR2: GTSNPN and SVGIG (reference sequence). This CDR3 has 15 amino acids. V lost 6 bases to trimming and J lost 1 base; unmatched junction nucleotides: 11.

The chain is built from TRBV19 and TRBJ2-2, with a tentative D call TRBD1 (6 bases). V was clipped by 3 bases and J by 5 bases, with 16 bases between them. This CDR3 comprises 16 residues. CDR1 and CDR2 (germline): LNHDA, SQIVND (reference sequence). The CDR3 nucleotides read TGTGCCAGTAGTATCCGGTGGGGGCTGGGGACCGGGGAGCTGTTTTTT. Translation: CASSIRWGLGTGELFF.

This sequence joins TRBV3-1 (or the pseudogene TRBV3-2) and TRBJ2-7; D might be TRBD1 (5 bases). The V gene lost 1 base and the J gene lost 7 bases, with 8 bases spanning the gap. Germline CDR1 reads LGHDT; CDR2 reads YNNKEL (reference sequence). The CDR3 contains 12 residues. In DNA, the CDR3 is TGTGCCAGCAGCCAAGCGACAGCAGAGCAGTACTTC. It encodes CASSQATAEQYF.

This chain links TRBV4-2 with TRBJ1-5, with a tentative D call TRBD1 (6 bases). The CDR3 extends over 15 amino acids. V lost 3 bases to trimming and J lost 6 bases, with 15 bases between them. Looked up from germline, CDR1 is LGHNA and CDR2 is YNFKEQ. This CDR3 reads CASSHGRQAPQPQHF. CDR3 DNA: TGTGCCAGCAGCCATGGCCGACAGGCGCCTCAGCCCCAGCATTTT.

The gene calls are TRBV6-5 and TRBJ2-7, with D maybe TRBD2 (6 bases). CDR3 length: 13 residues. Germline assignment: CDR1 MNHEY and CDR2 SVGAGI. With 3 bases removed from V and 5 bases from J, the gap between germline ends came to 11 bases. The DNA for the CDR3 is TGTGCCAGCAGTTATCGGGAGTTCCACGAGCAGTACTTC. It encodes CASSYREFHEQYF.

The chain uses TRBV18 and TRBJ2-7; 7 bases are a match to TRBD1. V dropped 3 bases and J dropped 2; count of bases not matched to a gene: 4. There are 14 residues in the CDR3. The V gene's germline CDR1 is KGHSH and CDR2 LQKENI. CDR3 coding DNA: TGTGCCAGCTCACCGGGGACAGTCCCCTACGAGCAGTACTTC. Residues: CASSPGTVPYEQYF.

V usage is TRBV2 and J usage is TRBJ2-7; TRBD2 agrees at 7 bases. The CDR3 has 13 residues. The germline V gene encodes CDR1 SNHLY and CDR2 FYNNEI. V lost 7 bases, J lost 2 bases, and 5 bases stayed unmatched. CDR3 DNA sequence: TGTGCCAGCACAAGGGAGGGAACCTACGAGCAGTACTTC. It translates to CASTREGTYEQYF.

This clone was recorded at least ten times. This sequence joins TRBV12-3 or TRBV12-4 and TRBJ2-7; 9 bases agree with TRBD1. J lost 5 bases, V lost 6 bases, and 5 bases had no gene match. CDR3 length: 13 residues. The CDR3 protein is CASSQDRGDEQYF. The CDR3 DNA sequence: TGTGCCAGCAGCCAGGACAGGGGCGACGAGCAGTACTTC.